This T cell receptor beta chain came from a study of blood T cell repertoires in COVID-19. Study-wide context: Both acute and convalescent COVID-19 samples were obtained from the United States, Italy and Spain. T cells, B-cell-depleted T cells, or PBMCs provided the cDNA or gDNA that served as material.

The trim removed 4 bases at V and 7 bases at J, leaving 4 bases unmatched. The length of the CDR3 is 13 residues. Germline V gene lookup returns CDR1 SGHTA and CDR2 FQGNSA. Original analysis: Nucleated cell number was recorded as an estimate derived from reference gene primer amplification. Method: immunoSEQ multiplex PCR; TCRdb's copy keeps in-frame clones and lacks some. From that table come the V and J calls and clone size; the DNA was used to work out D and trimming. The data hold some 75,000 clones, with roughly 80% observed a single time. Seattle researchers signed up patients amid active infection and tracked them longitudinally.

The clonotype was recovered from a man aged 50-59 years with COVID-19, enrolled during active disease. This chain links TRBV7-2 with TRBJ1-2; 9 bases are shared with TRBD1. Sequencing used peripheral blood. The CDR3 spells CASSYGTGFGYTF. CDR3 sequence (DNA): TGTGCCAGCAGCTACGGGACAGGGTTTGGCTACACCTTC.